This T cell receptor (beta chain) was observed in a study of T cell responses to AZD1222 COVID-19 vaccine. This clone was observed a few times. The target antigen is unknown. The CDR3 loop spans 14 amino acids. Trimming shortened V by 1 base and J by 6 bases, and 10 bases separated the two germline ends. Germline CDR1 reads MNHEY; CDR2 reads SMNVEV (reference sequence). General observations from the study: The span of vaccine-associated CD4 TCRs extended across spike, with dominance at 160-218 and 743-854. Only 5 or 6 individuals given AZD1222 were seropositive at baseline. Clonal diversity was possibly underestimated, and the donors were mostly white British, with more females. An increase in Spike-specific TCR breadth and depth was observed after two AZD1222 doses.

Profiled with immunoSEQ multiplex PCR; TCRdb holds only in-frame clones, not every one. The table lists over 100,000 clones, approximately 85% of them singletons. This clonotype was obtained from an adult in good health. J is TRBJ2-1 and V is TRBV27; maybe TRBD2 (6 bases). This material consisted of peripheral blood, taken on day 0 of MenACWY control vaccination. The CDR3 region is CASSLFGRVNEQFF. The CDR3 DNA is TGTGCCAGCAGTTTATTCGGGAGAGTCAATGAGCAGTTCTTC.